This entry lists 15 T cell receptor beta chains sequenced from one sample in a study of T cells in Graves' hyperthyroidism and ophthalmopathy. The TCR beta CDR3 regions underwent amplification using RNA transcripts as the source. The study used the HTBI primer set for a first-round RT-PCR of the TCR CDR3. TCRdb recomputed calls from the multiplex PCR reads with MiXCR, one row per CDR3 protein. The data contain about 320,000 distinct CDR3 sequences, approximately 17% of them singletons. The material sequenced was blood. These receptor sequences come from a man aged 25 to 45 with Graves' hyperthyroidism.

This clonotype was recorded many times. This chain links TRBV13 with TRBJ1-1; D remains ambiguous. The CDR3 extends over 12 amino acids. Germline CDR1 PRHDT, CDR2 FYEKMQ (reference sequence). Trimming took off 5 bases at V and 2 bases at J, with 6 bases between the two ends. This CDR3 is CASSESNTEAFF. The DNA of the CDR3 is TGTGCCAGCAGCGAGAGTAACACTGAAGCTTTCTTT.

Worth noting for this clonotype: A single base separates this from a much larger clone, so it may be a read error. This sequence joins TRBV18 and TRBJ2-7; 10 bases map to TRBD2. Germline-derived CDR1 and CDR2 are KGHSH and LQKENI. This CDR3 contains 14 residues. CDR3 coding DNA: TGTGCCAGCCCACCCGGGACTAGCGACTACGAGCAGTACTTC. Amino acids: CASPPGTSDYEQYF.

The chain joins TRBV29-1 to TRBJ2-7; D not certain. Germline CDR1 and CDR2: SQVTM and ANQGSEA. This CDR3 is 13 amino acids long. V lost 4 bases to trimming and J lost 2 bases, with 12 bases between them. CDR3 nucleotides: TGCAGCGTTGGGTTCCCCACAGCCTACGAGCAGTACTTC. The encoded protein is CSVGFPTAYEQYF.

The sample holds many counts of this clonotype. The genes are TRBV5-1 and TRBJ2-1, with D possibly matching TRBD1 (6 bases). The CDR3 covers 15 residues. The germline gives CDR1 SGHRS, CDR2 YFSETQ. V lost 2 bases to trimming and J lost 1 base, with 10 bases between them. The CDR3 protein is CASSFPGTSYNEQFF. CDR3 in DNA: TGCGCCAGCAGCTTCCCAGGGACATCCTACAATGAGCAGTTCTTC.

This clonotype was detected many times. The V and J genes are TRBV12-3 or TRBV12-4 and TRBJ2-1; TRBD1 or TRBD2 may be the D gene (6 bases each). The CDR3 is 14 amino acids. V was clipped by 4 bases and J by 12 bases, with 19 bases between them. The DNA of the CDR3 is TGTGCCAGCAGTTCCTTGGGCCGGGGGCATGGGCAGTTCTTC. It translates to CASSSLGRGHGQFF.

This sequence joins TRBV19 and TRBJ2-3; 9 bases fit TRBD1. The ends lost 1 base at V and 4 bases at J; junction bases unmatched: 3. Germline-derived CDR1 and CDR2 are LNHDA and SQIVND (reference sequence). This CDR3 region has 15 residues. The CDR3 coding sequence is TGTGCCAGTAGTATAGGACAGGGGGACTCAGATACGCAGTATTTT. Its protein product is CASSIGQGDSDTQYF. The full variable domain, rest sourced from reference TRBV19 and TRBJ2-3, is DGGITQSPKYLFRKEGQNVTLSCEQNLNHDAMYWYRQDPGQGLRLIYYSQIVNDFQKGDIAEGYSVSREKKESFPLTVTSAQKNPTAFYLCASSIGQGDSDTQYFGPGTRLTVL.

The chain uses TRBV29-1 and TRBJ1-4; D unresolved. This CDR3 region has 13 residues. Trimming pared 2 bases from V and 2 bases from J, leaving 6 bases between. CDR1 is SQVTM, CDR2 ANQGSEA, per germline. This CDR3 is CSVELDTNEKLFF. The CDR3, as DNA: TGCAGCGTTGAACTGGATACTAATGAAAAACTGTTTTTT.

This clonotype was seen repeatedly, ten times or more. The V and J genes are TRBV28 and TRBJ2-1, with TRBD1 matching 7 bases. V dropped 6 bases and J dropped 5; count of bases not matched to a gene: 1. Germline-derived CDR1 and CDR2 are MDHEN and SYDVKM. The CDR3 is 12 amino acids. CDR3 sequence: CASRQGNNEQFF. DNA of the CDR3: TGTGCCAGCAGACAGGGGAACAATGAGCAGTTCTTC.

In this sample, this clonotype turned up many times. J is TRBJ2-1 and V is TRBV7-9, with TRBD2 matching 13 bases. V lost 5 bases to trimming and J lost 0 bases; unmatched junction nucleotides: 4. This CDR3 has 17 amino acids. The V gene's germline CDR1 is SEHNR and CDR2 FQNEAQ (reference sequence). The CDR3, as DNA: TGTGCCAGCAGCCCGAGACTAGCGGGAGGCTCCTACAATGAGCAGTTCTTC. Translation gives CASSPRLAGGSYNEQFF.

Comment on this clonotype: Because the CDR3's place on the DNA is in doubt, the DNA is left out and the CDR3 is given as listed by TCRdb. The V and J genes are TRBV29-1 and TRBJ1-2; the D segment call TRBD1 is taken from the table without a DNA check. Inclusive of both ends, the CDR3 amounts to 13 amino acids. CDR1 SQVTM and CDR2 ANQGSEA come from the germline V gene. CDR3 in amino acids: CSVGGGTVEGVAF.

Here the CDR3 reads CASGRAPDTQYF. In nucleotides, the CDR3 is TGCGCCAGCGGCAGAGCTCCAGATACGCAGTATTTT. The chain is built from TRBV5-1 and TRBJ2-3; no clear D gene. Germline CDR1 is SGHRS and CDR2 is YFSETQ. CDR3 length: 12 amino acids. Trimming left V 7 bases short and J 4 bases short, with 10 bases between.

This clonotype was counted ten times or more. The rearrangement links TRBV9 to TRBJ2-2; D unresolved. The CDR3 runs 14 residues. CDR1 SGDLS and CDR2 YYNGEE come from the germline V gene. The germline V and J ends were trimmed by 0 bases and 3 bases, with 6 bases remaining between them. DNA of the CDR3: TGTGCCAGCAGCGTAGCGGCCGACACCGGGGAGCTGTTTTTT. It is translated as CASSVAADTGELFF.

This clonotype was detected only a few times. The J gene is TRBJ2-7, the V gene TRBV6-2 or TRBV6-3; 9 bases align to TRBD2. The CDR3 length is 17 residues. Germline V CDR1 and CDR2: MNHEY, SVGEGT. Trimming took 3 bases from V and 2 from J; bases not matched to a gene: 11. The CDR3 spells CASSYWSSGALPYEQYF. In DNA, the CDR3 is TGTGCCAGCAGTTATTGGTCTAGCGGGGCCCTCCCCTACGAGCAGTACTTC.

The chain has TRBV14 and TRBJ1-4, with 7 bases fitting TRBD1. Germline CDR1 SGHDN, CDR2 FVKESK. This CDR3 has 15 residues. The ends lost 5 bases at V and 5 bases at J; junction bases unmatched: 8. The CDR3 loop is CASSKPGQSNEKLFF. CDR3 nucleotides: TGTGCCAGCAGCAAACCGGGACAGTCAAATGAAAAACTGTTTTTT.

The chain employs TRBV2 and TRBJ1-4, with a tentative D call TRBD1 (6 bases). Germline CDR1 is SNHLY and CDR2 is FYNNEI. The ends were cut back, 5 bases at V and 6 bases at J, with 13 bases in the middle. This CDR3 is built from 14 residues. The CDR3 coding sequence is TGTGCCAGCAGTTATGACAGGAGGGATGAAAAACTGTTTTTT. Its translation is CASSYDRRDEKLFF.